The rows below give T cell receptor beta chains drawn from one sample of a study of T-cell memory formation after mild COVID-19. Via MiXCR, TCRdb re-called the 5' RACE reads, giving one row per CDR3 protein. In the table there are 500,000 to 650,000 distinct CDR3 sequences, 20% to 25% of which are singletons. Sample: PBMCs or a T cell subset sorted from them (not recorded which). These receptors were obtained from an adult woman who had mild COVID-19 (a few samples of this study predate the infection). Cell type and time point are not known. Each CDR3 is given with its conserved first and last residue. A D gene is named only where the DNA matches it firmly. Clone size appears in some rows only: once, few, many, or a class for an expanded clone.

V gene	J gene	clone size	D gene	CDR3 DNA	CDR3 protein
TRBV7-9	TRBJ2-1	.	TRBD2	TGTGCCAGCAGTCGGAGGACTAGCGGGAATATCGATGAGCAGTTCTTC	CASSRRTSGNIDEQFF
TRBV6-5	TRBJ2-1	.	TRBD2	TGTGCCAGCAGCGCAGCGGGAGGGCCGCTGAATGAGCAGTTCTTC	CASSAAGGPLNEQFF
TRBV20-1	TRBJ2-7	.	TRBD1	TGCAGTGCTAGAGATCCAGACAGGGCCTCCTACGAGCAGTACTTC	CSARDPDRASYEQYF
TRBV7-2	TRBJ2-1	.	TRBD2	TGTGCCAGCAGCTTACTAGCGGATGCCTACAATGAGCAGTTCTTC	CASSLLADAYNEQFF
TRBV28	TRBJ1-3	.	TRBD1	TGTGCCAGCAGTCGACAGGGGGGTTGGATAAACACCATATATTTT	CASSRQGGWINTIYF
TRBV5-6	TRBJ2-7	.	.	TGTGCCAGCAGCCGGACCGGGACGGGGGTCGGCGAGCAGTACTTC	CASSRTGTGVGEQYF
TRBV25-1	TRBJ1-2	.	.	TGTGCCAGCAGTGCCACCGCGACGAGGGGCTACACCTTC	CASSATATRGYTF
TRBV19	TRBJ1-5	few	.	TGTGCCAGTAGTGTACAGGGTTGGCAGCCCCAGCATTTT	CASSVQGWQPQHF
TRBV4-1	TRBJ1-1	few	.	TGCGCCAGCACCCGAAAAGGGGTAGAGCGGAACACTGAAGCTTTCTTT	CASTRKGVERNTEAFF
TRBV20-1	TRBJ2-1	.	.	TGCAGTGCTAGATTGGAAGACAATGAGCAGTTCTTC	CSARLEDNEQFF
TRBV3-1	TRBJ2-2	.	.	TGTGCCAGCAGCCAAAGGGGCCCGAACACCGGGGAGCTGTTTTTT	CASSQRGPNTGELFF
TRBV5-6	TRBJ2-4	few	.	TGTGCCAGCAGCTTGGCGGTAGCCAAAAACATTCAGTACTTC	CASSLAVAKNIQYF
TRBV30	TRBJ2-7	.	.	TGTGCCTGCGGGACCCCCTACGAGCAGTACTTC	CACGTPYEQYF
TRBV29-1	TRBJ2-5	.	TRBD2	TGCAGCGGCGGGACTAGCGGGGGACGAGAGACCCAGTACTTC	CSGGTSGGRETQYF
TRBV7-9	TRBJ1-4	few	.	TGTGCCAGCAGACAGGAGGATGCTAATGAAAAACTGTTTTTT	CASRQEDANEKLFF
TRBV7-8	TRBJ1-1	.	TRBD1	TGTGCCAGCACCGACAGGGAGGTTTATGACACTGAAGCTTTCTTT	CASTDREVYDTEAFF
TRBV10-3	TRBJ1-2	few	TRBD1	TGTGCCATCAGCGGAACGACAGGGGGCGACGGTGGCTACACCTTC	CAISGTTGGDGGYTF
TRBV2	TRBJ2-4	few	TRBD2	TGTGCCAGCAGGAAACTAGCGGGAGTCAAAAACATTCAGTACTTC	CASRKLAGVKNIQYF
TRBV29-1	TRBJ1-5	.	.	TGCAGCGTCCAAATTGACGGACCCAATCAGCCCCAGCATTTT	CSVQIDGPNQPQHF
TRBV6-5	TRBJ1-1	many	.	TGTGCCAGCAGTTACTCGGGGGGGAAGACTGAAGCTTTCTTT	CASSYSGGKTEAFF
TRBV12-3/TRBV12-4	TRBJ2-4	.	.	TGTGCCAGCAGTTTGGGGGGTTCGACAAGCGGGACAACCCTTTGGGTTCAGTACTTC	CASSLGGSTSGTTLWVQYF
TRBV29-1	TRBJ1-1	few	TRBD1	TGCAGCGCCGGACAGGGGTTCATGAACACTGAAGCTTTCTTT	CSAGQGFMNTEAFF
TRBV19	TRBJ2-1	.	.	TGTGCCAGTAGTATCGGTGGGGATGAGAATGAGCAGTTCTTC	CASSIGGDENEQFF
TRBV29-1	TRBJ2-7	few	TRBD1	TGCAGCGTCGATACCGGGACAGAATCCTACGAGCAGTACTTC	CSVDTGTESYEQYF
TRBV6-2/TRBV6-3	TRBJ2-2	.	TRBD2	TGTGCCAGCAGGGGGGTAGCGGGGGCCGGCGCGAACACCGGGGAGCTGTTTTTT	CASRGVAGAGANTGELFF
TRBV29-1	TRBJ2-1	few	TRBD2	TGCAGCTTCCTAGCGGGAGATTCCTATGAGCAGTTCTTC	CSFLAGDSYEQFF
TRBV7-6	TRBJ2-1	.	.	TGTGCCAGCAGCTTAGCTGGACGCTCCGAGGGTGAGCAGTTCTTC	CASSLAGRSEGEQFF
TRBV24-1	TRBJ1-1	.	.	TGTGCCACTCCTAAATACCACAGGGACACTGAAGCTTTCTTT	CATPKYHRDTEAFF
TRBV3-1	TRBJ2-3	.	.	TGTGCCAGCAGCCACCTTCTCACAGATACGCAGTATTTT	CASSHLLTDTQYF
TRBV7-9	TRBJ2-5	few	.	TGTGCCAGCAGCTTAAGCGGGACAGGTTACCAAGAGACCCAGTACTTC	CASSLSGTGYQETQYF
TRBV25-1	TRBJ2-3	.	TRBD2	TGTGCCAGCAGGCGGGGGGCCGGAGATACGCAGTATTTT	CASRRGAGDTQYF
TRBV5-1	TRBJ1-1	few	TRBD1	TGCGCCAGCGCGGGACAGGGTTTGAACACTGAAGCTTTCTTT	CASAGQGLNTEAFF
TRBV25-1	TRBJ1-6	.	TRBD1	TGTGCCAGTAACAAGGGGGCGAGTTCACCCCTCCACTTT	CASNKGASSPLHF
TRBV18	TRBJ1-4	few	.	TGTGCCAGCTCACCACGCGGGGAAGGCGGTGAAAAACTGTTTTTT	CASSPRGEGGEKLFF
TRBV7-9	TRBJ1-1	many	.	TGTGCCGTTACGGGAACTGAAGCTTTCTTT	CAVTGTEAFF
TRBV30	TRBJ1-1	few	.	TGTGCCAGCCTAGGTCCCCCGAGGTCTGAAGCTTTCTTT	CASLGPPRSEAFF
TRBV24-1	TRBJ2-2	.	.	TGTGCCACCAGTGATTTTGACCCCGGGGAGCTGTTTTTT	CATSDFDPGELFF
TRBV29-1	TRBJ2-1	.	.	TGCAGCGTTGCCCTCCTCCCCCTGCAGTTCTTC	CSVALLPLQFF
TRBV20-1	TRBJ2-3	few	.	TGCAGTGCTAGAGATGGGCTAGCAACGCAGTATTTT	CSARDGLATQYF
TRBV6-1	TRBJ2-3	.	.	TGTGCCAGCAGTGTCGTGGACGGCGGGGGCTCCGCAGATACGCAGTATTTT	CASSVVDGGGSADTQYF
TRBV11-2	TRBJ1-2	many	.	TGTGCCAGCAGCAGCCGGGTTCCCAACTATGGCTACACCTTC	CASSSRVPNYGYTF
TRBV5-5	TRBJ1-2	few	TRBD1	TGTGCCAGCAGCTCCTACGGGACAGACTATGGCTACACCTTC	CASSSYGTDYGYTF
TRBV7-2	TRBJ2-2	.	.	TGTGCCAGCAGCTTAACGGGGGACAGAGAGCTGTTTTTT	CASSLTGDRELFF
TRBV23-1	TRBJ2-5	.	.	TGCGCCAGCAGTCAATCAAGGGGTGTGAGGGAGACCCAGTACTTC	CASSQSRGVRETQYF
TRBV11-2	TRBJ2-5	few	.	TGTGCCAGCAGCTTTGGATTTAGTGGGGAGACCCAGTACTTC	CASSFGFSGETQYF
TRBV4-3	TRBJ2-3	few	.	TGCGCCAGCAGCCAAGATCTCGGATGGTCCTCGCCGCAGTATTTT	CASSQDLGWSSPQYF
TRBV2	TRBJ2-2	once	TRBD2	TGTGCCAGCAGTGGTAGCGGGAGGGCCGGAGGAGGGGAGCTGTTTTTT	CASSGSGRAGGGELFF
TRBV6-5	TRBJ2-4	.	.	TGTGCCAGCACCGGCCTGGGGGCCAAAAACATTCAGTACTTC	CASTGLGAKNIQYF
TRBV7-8	TRBJ2-5	many	TRBD2	TGTGCCAGCAGCTTGAGCGGGGGTATCGCAGAGACCCAGTACTTC	CASSLSGGIAETQYF
TRBV6-2/TRBV6-3	TRBJ2-1	many	.	TGTGCCGTATCACTGCGAAACAATGAGCAGTTCTTC	CAVSLRNNEQFF
TRBV15	TRBJ1-2	.	.	TGTGCCACCAGCAGCTCCCCCGTAAGCGGGGGGCGAGGGGTTGGCTACACCTTC	CATSSSPVSGGRGVGYTF
TRBV7-2	TRBJ2-3	few	.	TGTGCCAGCAGCTTCTCCCCTCCAGATACGCAGTATTTT	CASSFSPPDTQYF
TRBV7-9	TRBJ1-1	.	.	TGTGCCAGCAGCGCCTTGCCTGAAGCTTTCTTT	CASSALPEAFF
TRBV3-1	TRBJ2-3	few	TRBD2	TGTGCCAGCAGCTCTAGACTAGCGGGGGGGGATACGCAGTATTTT	CASSSRLAGGDTQYF
TRBV27	TRBJ2-6	.	.	TGTGCCAGCAGTTTAGGCAACAGAGGGATCTCTGGGGCCAACGTCCTGACTTTC	CASSLGNRGISGANVLTF
TRBV7-9	TRBJ2-5	few	TRBD2	TGTGCCAGCGGTCCCGGGAGGGCACTCCAAGAGACCCAGTACTTC	CASGPGRALQETQYF
TRBV30	TRBJ2-1	.	TRBD2	TGTGCCTGGAGGGATGGGACTAGCGGCAACAATGAGCAGTTCTTC	CAWRDGTSGNNEQFF